A selection of T cell receptor beta chains follows, all from one sample in a study of T cells in Graves' hyperthyroidism and ophthalmopathy. TCRdb recomputed calls from the multiplex PCR reads with MiXCR, one row per CDR3 protein. The sample lists 550,000 to 800,000 distinct CDR3 sequences, 17% occurring once. Sequencing used blood. These receptors originate from a man aged 50 to 59 with Graves' hyperthyroidism. CDR3s include the opening cysteine and the closing phenylalanine or tryptophan. A D gene is named only where the DNA matches it firmly. Rows give clone size only sometimes, using once, few, many, or a class for an expanded clone.

D gene,V gene,J gene,clone size,CDR3 protein,CDR3 DNA
TRBD1,TRBV10-3,TRBJ1-5,.,CAISEAGQENQPQHF,TGTGCCATCAGTGAGGCGGGACAGGAGAATCAGCCCCAGCATTTT
.,TRBV7-3,TRBJ2-5,few,CASSSGHIRDETQYF,TGTGCCAGCAGCTCCGGACATATACGGGACGAGACCCAGTACTTC
TRBD2,TRBV6-1,TRBJ2-7,many,CASSYKASGTYEQYF,TGTGCCAGCAGTTATAAGGCTAGCGGGACCTACGAGCAGTACTTC
.,TRBV2,TRBJ2-7,many,CASHGADYYEQYF,TGTGCCAGCCACGGGGCCGACTACTACGAGCAGTACTTC
.,TRBV10-3,TRBJ1-1,many,CAISSMGTNTEAFF,TGTGCCATCAGTAGTATGGGGACGAACACTGAAGCTTTCTTT
.,TRBV12-3/TRBV12-4,TRBJ1-1,many,CASSPERRAEAFF,TGTGCCAGCAGTCCAGAAAGGAGGGCTGAAGCTTTCTTT
TRBD2,TRBV6-2/TRBV6-3,TRBJ2-4,many,CASSYSKMASGSLFAKNIQYF,TGTGCCAGCAGTTACTCGAAGATGGCTAGCGGGAGTTTATTCGCCAAAAACATTCAGTACTTC
TRBD2,TRBV5-6,TRBJ2-7,many,CASSPVGLAGTEQYF,TGTGCCAGCAGCCCTGTAGGTCTAGCGGGAACCGAGCAGTACTTC
TRBD2,TRBV9,TRBJ2-1,few,CASSVEASGTSFDEQFF,TGTGCCAGCAGCGTAGAAGCTAGCGGGACGTCTTTCGATGAGCAGTTCTTC
TRBD1,TRBV10-3,TRBJ1-2,many,CAISPTGGEDGYTF,TGTGCCATCAGTCCAACAGGGGGCGAGGATGGCTACACCTTC
.,TRBV3-1,TRBJ1-1,.,CASSQDEGLGTEAFF,TGTGCCAGCAGCCAAGACGAGGGGCTGGGGACTGAAGCTTTCTTT
.,TRBV10-3,TRBJ1-4,.,CATRARNEKLFF,TGTGCCACCCGGGCCCGGAATGAAAAACTGTTTTTT
TRBD1,TRBV28,TRBJ2-1,many,CASSYHRGENEQFF,TGTGCCAGCAGTTACCACAGGGGTGAGAATGAGCAGTTCTTC
TRBD1,TRBV2,TRBJ1-2,many,CASMRDSNYGYTF,TGTGCCAGCATGAGGGACAGCAACTATGGCTACACCTTC
.,TRBV7-9,TRBJ2-3,.,CASSLWGRLVLSDTQYF,TGTGCCAGCAGCTTATGGGGAAGGCTAGTCCTCTCAGATACGCAGTATTTT
.,TRBV2,TRBJ1-6,many,CASREGGPNSPLHF,TGTGCCAGCAGGGAGGGAGGGCCAAATTCACCCCTCCACTTT
TRBD1,TRBV12-3/TRBV12-4,TRBJ2-2,few,CASRGQGHPNTGELFF,TGTGCCAGCAGGGGACAGGGACATCCGAACACCGGGGAGCTGTTTTTT
.,TRBV12-3/TRBV12-4,TRBJ1-2,many,CASSLGGRGTF,TGTGCCAGCAGTTTGGGGGGGCGCGGGACCTTC
TRBD1,TRBV28,TRBJ2-5,many,CANRTGQETQYF,TGTGCCAACAGGACAGGCCAAGAGACCCAGTACTTC
TRBD2,TRBV19,TRBJ2-5,few,CASTGTSGWGETQYF,TGTGCCAGTACGGGGACTAGCGGGTGGGGAGAGACCCAGTACTTC
.,TRBV24-1,TRBJ2-5,.,CATSDDLTQYF,TGTGCCACCAGTGATGATTTGACCCAGTACTTC
.,TRBV7-2,TRBJ1-2,many,CASSWHGQNYGYTF,TGTGCCAGCAGTTGGCACGGACAGAACTATGGCTACACCTTC
.,TRBV11-2,TRBJ2-7,many,CASSFGGSSSYEQYF,TGTGCCAGCAGCTTCGGCGGGTCCAGCTCCTACGAGCAGTACTTC
.,TRBV29-1,TRBJ2-7,few,CSVAGDPYEQYF,TGCAGCGTTGCTGGGGATCCCTACGAGCAGTACTTC
TRBD2,TRBV19,TRBJ2-1,many,CASSMPLAGSNEQFF,TGTGCCAGTAGTATGCCACTAGCGGGGAGCAATGAGCAGTTCTTC
.,TRBV10-3,TRBJ2-6,many,CAISPTGGRGANVLTF,TGTGCCATCAGCCCCACCGGGGGGCGGGGGGCCAACGTCCTGACTTTC
.,TRBV28,TRBJ2-7,many,CASSPSEGEIYFIGAYEQYF,TGTGCCAGCAGTCCTTCGGAAGGGGAGATCTATTTCATAGGGGCCTACGAGCAGTACTTC
TRBD1,TRBV7-9,TRBJ1-5,medium-sized,CASSGGQGISNQPQHF,TGTGCCAGCAGCGGTGGACAGGGGATTAGCAATCAGCCCCAGCATTTT
.,TRBV27,TRBJ2-7,.,CASTSQDLNEQYF,TGTGCCAGCACCTCACAGGATCTGAACGAGCAGTACTTC
.,TRBV7-2,TRBJ2-4,many,CASSSQRDSIQYF,TGTGCCAGCAGCTCCCAAAGGGATTCAATTCAGTACTTC
.,TRBV6-6,TRBJ2-6,many,CASSYSGANVLTF,TGTGCCAGCAGTTACTCTGGGGCCAACGTCCTGACTTTC
TRBD2,TRBV12-3/TRBV12-4,TRBJ2-2,.,CASSWGLAGVSGTGELFF,TGTGCCAGCAGCTGGGGACTAGCGGGAGTGTCTGGCACCGGGGAGCTGTTTTTT
.,TRBV9,TRBJ2-1,.,CASSFYPAGLSGEVNEQFF,TGTGCCAGCAGCTTTTACCCCGCAGGTTTGTCGGGAGAGGTGAATGAGCAGTTCTTC
.,TRBV27,TRBJ2-7,many,CASSFLTGVSEQYF,TGTGCCAGCAGTTTCCTTACAGGAGTCAGCGAGCAGTACTTC
.,TRBV24-1,TRBJ2-1,many,CATSDPGGVMRFF,TGTGCCACCAGTGACCCGGGGGGCGTGATGCGGTTCTTC
.,TRBV3-1,TRBJ2-7,many,CASSPSPGHEQYF,TGTGCCAGCAGCCCAAGTCCGGGACACGAGCAGTACTTC
TRBD1,TRBV5-1,TRBJ1-1,many,CASSERTGHTEAFF,TGCGCCAGCAGCGAACGGACAGGGCACACTGAAGCTTTCTTT
.,TRBV6-1,TRBJ1-2,many,CASSASRGNYGYTF,TGTGCCAGCAGTGCGAGCAGGGGCAACTATGGCTACACCTTC
.,TRBV4-2,TRBJ2-3,few,CASSQDLKGGDTQYF,TGTGCCAGCAGCCAAGATCTGAAGGGCGGAGATACGCAGTATTTT
.,TRBV15,TRBJ1-2,.,CATSREASRSWYGYTF,TGTGCCACCAGCAGAGAAGCGTCAAGGTCGTGGTATGGCTACACCTTC
TRBD1,TRBV15,TRBJ2-7,many,CATSGAGTGRYEQYF,TGTGCCACCAGCGGAGCCGGGACAGGGAGGTACGAGCAGTACTTC
TRBD1,TRBV10-3,TRBJ2-3,.,CAIAPGTGGTDTQYF,TGTGCCATCGCACCCGGGACAGGGGGCACAGATACGCAGTATTTT
TRBD1,TRBV10-3,TRBJ2-7,few,CAISRQGSYEQYF,TGTGCCATCAGCAGACAGGGCTCCTACGAGCAGTACTTC
.,TRBV6-1,TRBJ2-3,.,CASSSRGYSTDTQYF,TGTGCCAGCTCTTCCAGGGGCTATAGCACAGATACGCAGTATTTT
TRBD2,TRBV29-1,TRBJ2-1,.,CSVVLAGGLLTYNEQFF,TGCAGCGTTGTACTAGCGGGAGGTCTCTTGACCTACAATGAGCAGTTCTTC
.,TRBV20-1,TRBJ1-6,.,CSALSRLHHNSPLHF,TGCAGTGCTCTATCTCGCCTACACCATAATTCACCCCTCCACTTT
.,TRBV12-3/TRBV12-4,TRBJ2-1,many,CASSQLADHNEQFF,TGTGCCAGCAGTCAACTAGCCGATCACAATGAGCAGTTCTTC
.,TRBV2,TRBJ2-7,many,CAVIREAYEQYF,TGTGCCGTTATCAGGGAGGCCTACGAGCAGTACTTC
.,TRBV19,TRBJ1-1,many,CASSIQIGAEAFF,TGTGCCAGTAGTATACAAATAGGGGCTGAAGCTTTCTTT
TRBD1,TRBV6-1,TRBJ1-2,.,CASSLVEGQVGGYTF,TGTGCCAGCAGTTTAGTAGAGGGACAGGTCGGTGGCTACACCTTC
.,TRBV30,TRBJ2-7,.,CAWGRAFEQYF,TGTGCCTGGGGAAGGGCATTCGAGCAGTACTTC
.,TRBV6-1,TRBJ2-3,.,CASRILTGSSSTDTQYF,TGTGCCAGCAGGATTTTAACAGGGTCTTCTAGCACAGATACGCAGTATTTT
TRBD1,TRBV15,TRBJ1-6,.,CATSGGSGQARSPLHF,TGTGCCACCAGCGGGGGGTCGGGACAGGCACGTTCACCCCTCCACTTT
TRBD1,TRBV30,TRBJ2-7,few,CALRDRPYEQYF,TGTGCCCTCCGGGACAGGCCCTACGAGCAGTACTTC
.,TRBV7-2,TRBJ2-6,few,CASSLVGAGGANVLTF,TGTGCCAGCAGCTTGGTAGGCGCGGGCGGGGCCAACGTCCTGACTTTC
.,TRBV30,TRBJ2-7,once,CAWSGTIYEQYF,TGTGCCTGGAGTGGGACTATTTACGAGCAGTACTTC
.,TRBV28,TRBJ2-5,.,CASSLWVSEETQYF,TGTGCCAGCAGTTTATGGGTATCAGAAGAGACCCAGTACTTC
.,TRBV2,TRBJ2-7,many,CASRPGEYEQYF,TGTGCCAGCAGACCGGGAGAATACGAGCAGTACTTC